These 5 T cell receptor beta chains were sequenced from one sample in a study of T cells in tuberculosis. Time point defined: new active TB diagnosis, blood taken before or within 7 days of starting treatment. Produced via immunoSEQ multiplex PCR; TCRdb's table is partial and in-frame only. The table shows over 30,000 clones, with approximately 93% occurring only once. The input for sequencing was PBMCs, taken at tuberculosis diagnosis. The source is an adult with tuberculosis.

This chain connects TRBV9 to TRBJ2-7; 7 positions match TRBD2. CDR1 is SGDLS, CDR2 YYNGEE, per germline. This CDR3 is built from 15 residues. V lost 4 bases, J lost 5 bases, and 12 bases stayed unmatched. CDR3 in amino acids: CASSSGAGPSNEQYF. CDR3 nucleotide sequence: TGTGCCAGCAGCTCTGGAGCGGGGCCAAGCAACGAGCAGTACTTC. Complete variable domain (other parts from reference TRBV9 and TRBJ2-7): DSGVTQTPKHLITATGQRVTLRCSPRSGDLSVYWYQQSLDQGLQFLIQYYNGEERAKGNILERFSAQQFPDLHSELNLSSLELGDSALYFCASSSGAGPSNEQYFGPGTRLTVT.

The genes are TRBV6-5 and TRBJ1-1, with D perhaps matching TRBD1 (6 bases). The V gene lost 6 bases and the J gene lost 4 bases, with 9 bases spanning the gap. The CDR3 totals 12 residues. CDR1 is MNHEY, CDR2 SVGAGI, per germline. The CDR3: CASRDSSTEAFF. The CDR3 bases are TGTGCCAGCAGGGACAGCTCCACTGAAGCTTTCTTT.

The rearrangement links TRBV4-1 to TRBJ1-2; 7 bases are shared with TRBD1. CDR3 length: 15 amino acids. CDR1 is MGHRA, CDR2 YSYEKL, per germline. With V trimmed by 0 bases and J by 4 bases, 5 bases remained unmatched. The CDR3 coding sequence is TGCGCCAGCAGCCAAGAGGGGACAGCTTCCTATGGCTACACCTTC. Translation: CASSQEGTASYGYTF.

The chain carries TRBV2 and TRBJ2-2, with TRBD1 matching 7 bases. The CDR3 extends over 16 amino acids. Looked up from germline, CDR1 is SNHLY and CDR2 is FYNNEI. J gave up 0 bases and V 6 bases, and 7 bases lay outside the gene matches. CDR3 in DNA: TGTGCCAGCAGCTCATCCGGGACAGCGAACACCGGGGAGCTGTTTTTT. It is translated as CASSSSGTANTGELFF.

The rearrangement links TRBV27 to TRBJ2-1, with a tentative D call TRBD1 (5 bases). Trimming stripped 5 bases from V and 6 bases from J, with 14 bases between. The germline V gene encodes CDR1 MNHEY and CDR2 SMNVEV (reference sequence). There are 14 residues in the CDR3. CDR3 in DNA: TGTGCCAGCAGTCTCCAGGGTCTGGGCAATGAGCAGTTCTTC. This sequence encodes CASSLQGLGNEQFF.